One sample yielded the 10 T cell receptor beta chains listed below, sequenced in a study of shared clonotypes between healthy human individuals. Measured with immunoSEQ multiplex PCR; TCRdb has only the in-frame clones, and not every one. The data hold hundreds of thousands of clones, with about 76% observed a single time. Sequenced: PBMCs. The receptors come from a woman aged 35 to 49 in good health. Some clones in this sample may be carry-over from other donors' samples.

The chain uses TRBV27 and TRBJ1-5; tentatively, D is TRBD1 (6 bases). V was pared by 8 bases and J by 7 bases, with 21 bases between. The CDR3 loop spans 15 amino acids. CDR1 and CDR2 (germline): MNHEY, SMNVEV (reference sequence). The chain's CDR3 is CASANGGQGWQPQHF. The CDR3 DNA is TGTGCCAGCGCCAATGGAGGGCAGGGGTGGCAGCCCCAGCATTTT.

The chain carries TRBV30 and TRBJ2-1; D not certain. The germline V gene has CDR1 GTSNPN and CDR2 SVGIG (reference sequence). V was pared by 5 bases and J by 7 bases, with 18 bases between. The CDR3 runs to 14 residues. The chain's CDR3 is CAWALLTPGNEQFF. CDR3 nucleotide sequence: TGTGCCTGGGCCCTCCTAACCCCCGGGAATGAGCAGTTCTTC.

The gene calls are TRBV27 and TRBJ2-7, with a weak D call TRBD2 (6 bases). The CDR3 length is 15 residues. With 2 bases removed from V and 0 bases from J, the gap between germline ends came to 11 bases. CDR1 and CDR2 (germline): MNHEY, SMNVEV (reference sequence). As DNA, the CDR3 is TGTGCCAGCAGTTTACGCGTCGGGGGCTCCTACGAGCAGTACTTC. Protein sequence: CASSLRVGGSYEQYF.

This chain connects TRBV11-2 to TRBJ2-1; 9 bases fit TRBD2. From germline, CDR1 is SGHAT and CDR2 FQNNGV. The J segment lost 2 bases and the V segment lost 5 bases, leaving 4 bases of the junction unmatched. CDR3 length equals 15 residues. The CDR3 DNA reads TGTGCCAGCAGCCTCCTAGCGGGGCCCTACAATGAGCAGTTCTTC. The encoded protein is CASSLLAGPYNEQFF.

This clone was found a few times. The rearrangement links TRBV28 to TRBJ2-1; TRBD1 matches 8 bases. V shed 1 base, J shed 2 bases, and the junction held 4 bases outside the gene matches. The CDR3 length is 16 residues. Germline assignment: CDR1 MDHEN and CDR2 SYDVKM. CDR3 sequence: CASSLYSGQAYNEQFF. CDR3 DNA: TGTGCCAGCAGTTTATATTCGGGACAGGCCTACAATGAGCAGTTCTTC. Combining the CDR3 with reference TRBV28 and TRBJ2-1 gives the whole variable domain DVKVTQSSRYLVKRTGEKVFLECVQDMDHENMFWYRQDPGLGLRLIYFSYDVKMKEKGDIPEGYSVSREKKERFSLILESASTNQTSMYLCASSLYSGQAYNEQFFGPGTRLTVL.

This chain joins TRBV2 and TRBJ2-5; D may be TRBD2 (6 bases). The CDR3 is made up of 15 amino acids. The germline gives CDR1 SNHLY, CDR2 FYNNEI. Trimming removed 2 bases at V and 4 bases at J, with 14 bases between. CDR3 amino acids: CASSEMGLQGETQYF. Written as DNA, the CDR3 is TGTGCCAGCAGTGAAATGGGACTGCAAGGAGAGACCCAGTACTTC.

The rearrangement uses TRBV27 and TRBJ2-1; the match to TRBD2 covers 9 bases. V was pared by 2 bases and J by 11 bases, with 7 bases of the junction left unmatched. CDR3 length equals 14 residues. Germline V gene sequence: CDR1 MNHEY, CDR2 SMNVEV (reference sequence). CDR3 DNA sequence: TGTGCCAGCAGTTTAAAGCGGGAGGCGGCAAAGCAGTTCTTC. Its translation is CASSLKREAAKQFF.

The chain links TRBV28 to TRBJ1-5; 7 bases agree with TRBD1. The J segment lost 4 bases and the V segment lost 4 bases, leaving 10 bases of the junction unmatched. The germline V gene has CDR1 MDHEN and CDR2 SYDVKM. This CDR3 is built from 16 residues. CDR3 sequence (DNA): TGTGCCAGCAGTTCCCCTAAAGGGACAGTAAATCAGCCCCAGCATTTT. Translating gives CASSSPKGTVNQPQHF. Full variable domain (outside the CDR3, taken from reference TRBV28 and TRBJ1-5): DVKVTQSSRYLVKRTGEKVFLECVQDMDHENMFWYRQDPGLGLRLIYFSYDVKMKEKGDIPEGYSVSREKKERFSLILESASTNQTSMYLCASSSPKGTVNQPQHFGDGTRLSIL.

The chain combines TRBV28 with TRBJ2-7; D is perhaps TRBD2 (6 bases). The length of the CDR3 is 12 residues. CDR1 is MDHEN and CDR2 is SYDVKM in the germline V gene. V shed 6 bases and J shed 6 bases, with 12 bases lying between them. The CDR3 reads CASRGGVGEQYF. DNA for the CDR3: TGTGCCAGCAGGGGGGGAGTGGGCGAGCAGTACTTC.

Note on this clone: Other DNA sequences in the sample encode the same CDR3. The chain carries TRBV9 and TRBJ2-3; D uncertain. CDR3 length: 15 residues. The ends were cut back, 0 bases at V and 3 bases at J, with 11 bases in the middle. CDR1 is SGDLS and CDR2 is YYNGEE in the germline V gene. CDR3 in DNA: TGTGCCAGCAGCGTAGGTAATTGGTTGACAGATACGCAGTATTTT. It encodes CASSVGNWLTDTQYF.